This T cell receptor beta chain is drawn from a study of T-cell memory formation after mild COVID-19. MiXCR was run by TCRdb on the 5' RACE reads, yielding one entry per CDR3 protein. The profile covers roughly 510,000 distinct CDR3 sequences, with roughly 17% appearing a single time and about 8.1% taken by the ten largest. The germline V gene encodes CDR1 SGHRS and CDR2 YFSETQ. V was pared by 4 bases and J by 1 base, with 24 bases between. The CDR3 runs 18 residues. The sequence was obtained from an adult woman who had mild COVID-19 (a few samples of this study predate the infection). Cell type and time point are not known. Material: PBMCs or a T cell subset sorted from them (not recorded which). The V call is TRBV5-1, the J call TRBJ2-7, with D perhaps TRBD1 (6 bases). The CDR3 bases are TGCGCCAGCAGCAGAATGCCTGAAGGACAGTCCATGTCCTACGAGCAGTACTTC. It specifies CASSRMPEGQSMSYEQYF.